These 5 T cell receptor beta chains were sequenced from one sample in a study of T cells after yellow fever vaccination. TCRdb ran MiXCR on the 5' RACE reads and lists one entry per CDR3 protein. The top ten clones hold 17% of a sample with around 530,000 distinct CDR3 sequences, around 17% of them seen once. Material: PBMCs, obtained roughly 5 days after the first yellow fever vaccination. The source is a man aged 18-30 years who received the YFV17D yellow fever vaccine.

In its sample, this clonotype was seen many times. Here the CDR3 DNA reads TGTGCCACCAGCAGAGACCGGTACGAGCAGTACTTC. Encoded protein: CATSRDRYEQYF. The chain recombines TRBV15 with TRBJ2-7; D ambiguous. This CDR3 has 12 amino acids. Germline V CDR1 and CDR2: LNHNV, YYDKDF (reference sequence). V was shortened by 0 bases and J by 4 bases, with 4 bases between the two germline ends.

The chain uses TRBV12-3 or TRBV12-4 and TRBJ1-3; D is uncertain. The ends were cut back, 1 base at V and 10 bases at J, with 11 bases in the middle. The CDR3 length is 13 residues. As DNA, the CDR3 is TGTGCCAGCAGTTTAGAACAGAGCAGTACCATATATTTT. This codes for CASSLEQSSTIYF.

In its sample, this clonotype was seen many times. The chain couples TRBV6-2 or TRBV6-3 to TRBJ2-7, with D unclear. V shed 4 bases and J shed 2 bases, with 12 bases lying between them. Germline CDR1 is MNHEY and CDR2 is SVGEGT. CDR3 length equals 14 residues. The CDR3 DNA reads TGTGCCAGCAGTTCGTGGGCCAGAACCTACGAGCAGTACTTC. This translates into CASSSWARTYEQYF.

The V and J genes are TRBV20-1 and TRBJ2-7, with D perhaps assigned TRBD1 or TRBD2 (5 bases each). Looked up from germline, CDR1 is DFQATT and CDR2 is SNEGSKA (reference sequence). V lost 6 bases and J 3 bases, leaving 21 bases between the germline ends. The length of the CDR3 is 15 residues. CDR3 nucleotide sequence: TGCAGTGCGACGGACTTCAGGGTGGGGCTCTACGAGCAGTACTTC. Protein product: CSATDFRVGLYEQYF.

This clonotype was observed a few times. The genes are TRBV6-5 and TRBJ1-2, with a tentative D call TRBD1 (5 bases). Germline assignment: CDR1 MNHEY and CDR2 SVGAGI. The CDR3 runs 15 residues. Trimming removed 4 bases at V and 4 bases at J, with 16 bases between. The CDR3 here is CASSWDPGEGYGYTF. The CDR3 DNA reads as TGTGCCAGCAGTTGGGATCCGGGGGAAGGCTATGGCTACACCTTC.